This TCR beta chain was profiled in a study of T cell repertoires in ileal Crohn's disease. On the study more broadly: Postoperative therapy was given to about half: some eleven thiopurines, 15 to 20 anti-TNF agents.

CDR1 and CDR2 (germline): LNHDA, SQIVND (reference sequence). V lost 6 bases to trimming and J lost 2 bases; unmatched junction nucleotides: 8. CDR3 length: 16 amino acids. Details on this clone: What it binds is unknown.

Surgical specimens yielded lamina propria lymphocytes, which were density-gradient separated and then sorted. Adults with ileal or ileocolonic Crohn's disease and an indication for resection were eligible. Assay: immunoSEQ multiplex PCR; the TCRdb copy retains only in-frame clones and omits some. This sample carries fewer than 4,500 clones, around four fifths of them seen once, and the ten largest clones take around 3%. Study observations and caveats: All patients with clonality above 26.8% had endoscopic recurrence. Active smokers at surgery had more clonal expansions than non-smokers.

The genes are TRBV19 and TRBJ1-5; 9 bases map to TRBD1. Sequencing used CD4+ T cells sorted from the ileum. The receptor's source is an adult with Crohn's disease. In nucleotides, the CDR3 is TGTGCCAGTAGCCCTTCCGGGACAGGGCGCAATCAGCCCCAGCATTTT. Its protein product is CASSPSGTGRNQPQHF.